What follows are 19 T cell receptor beta chains derived from one specimen sequenced in a study of shared clonotypes between healthy human individuals. Sequencing used immunoSEQ multiplex PCR; TCRdb keeps in-frame clones, though not all of them. The data contain about 700,000 clones, about 90% of them seen just once; the ten biggest clones take up roughly 24%. Only CD45RO-negative cells positively selected for CCR7 counted as naive CD8 cells, so terminally differentiated effector memory CD45RA+ cells were excluded. Material for sequencing was naive CD8+ T cells sorted from blood. The receptors were gathered from a man under 40 in good health.

The CDR3 loop reads CASGLAGNSEQFF. CDR3 DNA sequence: TGTGCTAGTGGTTTGGCGGGAAACTCTGAGCAGTTCTTC. The chain recombines TRBV12-5 with TRBJ2-1, with D maybe TRBD2 (5 bases). Germline assignment: CDR1 LGHNT and CDR2 FRNRAP. The V end was cut by 1 base, the J end by 9 bases, with 10 bases between. This CDR3 comprises 13 residues.

The rearrangement uses TRBV15 and TRBJ2-2; 9 bases match TRBD2. V was clipped by 0 bases and J by 1 base; unmatched bases: 3. This CDR3 contains 17 residues. Germline CDR1 LNHNV, CDR2 YYDKDF (reference sequence). The CDR3 DNA sequence: TGTGCCACCAGCAGAGATAGGCGGGAGGGGAACACCGGGGAGCTGTTTTTT. Protein sequence: CATSRDRREGNTGELFF. Based on the CDR3 plus reference TRBV15 and TRBJ2-2, the full variable domain is DAMVIQNPRYQVTQFGKPVTLSCSQTLNHNVMYWYQQKSSQAPKLLFHYYDKDFNNEADTPDNFQSRRPNTSFCFLDIRSPGLGDTAMYLCATSRDRREGNTGELFFGEGSRLTVL.

The chain links TRBV28 to TRBJ2-1; 7 positions agree with TRBD2. The CDR3 covers 16 residues. Trimming at V came to 6 bases and at J to 2 bases, leaving 10 bases not matched to a gene. Germline loops: CDR1 MDHEN, CDR2 SYDVKM. The CDR3 loop reads CASSVSSGPTYNEQFF. CDR3 nucleotide sequence: TGTGCCAGCAGCGTTAGTAGCGGGCCCACCTACAATGAGCAGTTCTTC.

The rearrangement links TRBV7-6 to TRBJ2-3; maybe TRBD2 (5 bases). This CDR3 contains 15 residues. Germline V gene data show CDR1 as SGHVS and CDR2 as FNYEAQ. Trimming removed 1 base at V and 1 base at J, with 9 bases between. The CDR3 DNA sequence: TGTGCCAGCAGCTTAGTAGCGTCTCGCACAGATACGCAGTATTTT. Amino acid sequence: CASSLVASRTDTQYF.

The chain joins TRBV21-1 to TRBJ2-3. TRBV21-1 counts as a pseudogene. CDR3 length equals 10 residues. This CDR3 reads CASATDTQYF. The CDR3 nucleotides read TGTGCCAGCGCAACAGATACGCAGTATTTT.

The CDR3 DNA reads TGTGCCAGCAGTACGATGTGGGATCCAAACAATGAGCAGTTCTTC. Translating gives CASSTMWDPNNEQFF. The genes are TRBV7-9 and TRBJ2-1; no clear D gene. The V gene lost 6 bases and the J gene lost 5 bases, with 17 bases spanning the gap. Germline loops: CDR1 SEHNR, CDR2 FQNEAQ (reference sequence). The CDR3 consists of 15 residues.

The J gene is TRBJ2-1, the V gene TRBV5-4; D remains ambiguous. The CDR3 sequence is 12 residues long. Germline loops: CDR1 SGHNT, CDR2 YYREEE (reference sequence). The germline V and J ends were trimmed by 5 bases and 7 bases, with 10 bases remaining between them. CDR3 loop: CASSLDLNEQFF. CDR3 DNA sequence: TGTGCCAGCAGTTTAGACCTAAATGAGCAGTTCTTC.

This rearrangement joins TRBV27 to TRBJ1-1; TRBD1 aligns across 8 bases. J gave up 5 bases and V 2 bases, and 4 bases lay outside the gene matches. The CDR3 sequence is 14 residues long. Germline-derived CDR1 and CDR2 are MNHEY and SMNVEV (reference sequence). CDR3 region: CASSLVQGATEAFF. The CDR3 DNA is TGTGCCAGCAGTTTAGTGCAGGGGGCGACTGAAGCTTTCTTT.

This clone has only one observation. Other DNA sequences in the same sample also yield this CDR3. The chain links TRBV5-1 to TRBJ2-1; 9 bases line up with TRBD2. This CDR3 spans 15 amino acids. Germline CDR1 and CDR2: SGHRS and YFSETQ. V trimming: 1 base; J trimming: 2 bases; junction bases outside the gene matches: 1. The CDR3 DNA reads TGCGCCAGCAGCTTGTTAGCGGGAGCCTACAATGAGCAGTTCTTC. Translated: CASSLLAGAYNEQFF.

This chain uses TRBV30 with TRBJ1-2, with 11 bases aligning to TRBD1. After removal of 1 base from V and 0 bases from J, the junction contained 7 bases not matched to a gene. The CDR3 has 17 amino acids. Per the germline V gene, CDR1 is GTSNPN and CDR2 is SVGIG (reference sequence). CDR3 region: CAWSGWTGGLANYGYTF. The CDR3 nucleotides read TGTGCCTGGAGTGGATGGACAGGGGGCTTGGCTAACTATGGCTACACCTTC.

The chain combines TRBV2 with TRBJ2-7, with D perhaps TRBD1 (6 bases). Trimming shortened V by 3 bases and J by 2 bases, and 11 bases separated the two germline ends. Germline V lookup: CDR1 SNHLY, CDR2 FYNNEI. This CDR3 spans 14 amino acids. The CDR3 nucleotides read TGTGCCAGCAGTGAGACAGGACGGACCTACGAGCAGTACTTC. Translated, it gives CASSETGRTYEQYF.

The chain uses TRBV5-6 and TRBJ2-3, with TRBD1 matching 8 bases. The germline V gene has CDR1 SGHDT and CDR2 YYEEEE. Trimming removed 1 base from V and 6 bases from J; junction bases left unmatched: 4. This CDR3 is built from 14 residues. DNA for the CDR3: TGTGCCAGCAGCTTGCAGGGGGCCACCGATACGCAGTATTTT. It encodes CASSLQGATDTQYF.

V and J are TRBV19 and TRBJ2-6; no definite D call. Germline V CDR1 and CDR2: LNHDA, SQIVND (reference sequence). Trimming stripped 7 bases from V and 4 bases from J, with 8 bases between. The CDR3 covers 13 residues. The CDR3, as DNA: TGTGCCAGTAACCCTGGAGGGGCCAACGTCCTGACTTTC. This encodes CASNPGGANVLTF.

CDR3 coding DNA: TGTGCCAGCAGCTTGGAACTACAGTACGAGCAGTACTTC. This encodes CASSLELQYEQYF. The genes are TRBV5-4 and TRBJ2-7; D not certain. Between the trimmed V and J ends, which lost 0 bases and 4 bases, there was a span of 8 bases. The CDR3 length is 13 residues. Germline lookup yields CDR1 SGHNT and CDR2 YYREEE (reference sequence).

The V call is TRBV7-9, the J call TRBJ2-7; D gene ambiguous. This CDR3 region has 15 residues. V lost 0 bases, J lost 3 bases, and 12 bases lay in between. CDR1 and CDR2 (germline): SEHNR, FQNEAQ (reference sequence). The CDR3 coding sequence is TGTGCCAGCAGCTTAGCGCTAGGCAGGAACTACGAGCAGTACTTC. This encodes CASSLALGRNYEQYF.

Points on this clone: This is likely an artifact of a read error, given a far larger clone one base away. V usage is TRBV6-5 and J usage is TRBJ2-7; tentative D call: TRBD2 (6 bases). Trimming removed 6 bases from V and 0 bases from J, with 9 bases in between. The CDR3 loop spans 13 amino acids. Germline V CDR1 and CDR2: MNHEY, SVGAGI. The CDR3 nucleotides are TGTGCCAGCAGACCCGGGAGCTCCTACGAGCAGTACTTC. Its translation: CASRPGSSYEQYF.

The chain employs TRBV11-2 and TRBJ2-7; weak D call: TRBD1 (6 bases). The CDR3 runs 15 residues. Trimming cost V 0 bases and J 3 bases, with 12 bases left between them. The germline CDR1 and CDR2 sequences are SGHAT and FQNNGV. The CDR3 nucleotides read TGTGCCAGCAGCTTAGACAGGGGTTTCGGCTACGAGCAGTACTTC. This codes for CASSLDRGFGYEQYF.

CDR3 region: CATSSRTNEKLFF. The CDR3 region has the DNA TGTGCCACCAGCTCCAGGACCAATGAAAAACTGTTTTTT. V usage is TRBV15 and J usage is TRBJ1-4; no firm D call. Looked up from germline, CDR1 is LNHNV and CDR2 is YYDKDF (reference sequence). The V end was cut by 5 bases, the J end by 5 bases, with 9 bases between. The CDR3 runs 13 residues.

This chain connects TRBV27 to TRBJ1-5; weak D call: TRBD1 (5 bases). This CDR3 is 14 amino acids long. V lost 4 bases to trimming and J lost 2 bases, with 9 bases between them. The germline gives CDR1 MNHEY, CDR2 SMNVEV (reference sequence). The CDR3 sequence is CASSSGIGNQPQHF. In nucleotides, the CDR3 is TGTGCCAGCAGTTCAGGGATTGGCAATCAGCCCCAGCATTTT.